This TCR beta chain came from a study of identical twins (dated by TCRdb to about 2016). Turning to the overall study: To test whether fetal clonotypes persist, the study used deep sequencing on TCR alpha and beta repertoires from monozygotic twins, unrelated adults of various ages, and cord blood. To rule out contamination, replicate twin experiments were performed at different times with different library preparation protocols.

Only healthy Caucasian donors were included. The twin cohort consisted of three pairs of female monozygotic twins, all aged about 18 to 29 years. Positive isolation kits from Invitrogen were used to isolate CD4+ and CD8+ T cell populations. Broad study findings and their caveats: Out-of-frame TCR alpha sequences shared between twins showed an excess of low generation-probability sequences compared with coincidental sharing between unrelated individuals. Abundant cord blood beta clonotypes had fewer insertions, young adult naive repertoires showed a similar but weaker trend, and memory repertoires showed no such trend. In beta out-of-frame sequences, excess twin sharing was weaker, because having fewer shared sequences lowered the signal-to-noise ratio. Recombination models systematically underestimated out-of-frame TCR alpha sharing in monozygotic twins but agreed with sharing between unrelated individuals. Invariant T cells such as MAIT and iNKT could partly confound zero-insertion analyses, though diverse VJ usage argued against this for most clonotypes. Because the same donors could not be followed over many years, the conclusions depended on cross-sectional statistical analysis.

Based on the germline V gene, the CDR1 and CDR2 sequences are KGHDR and SFDVKD. A distance of 16 bases separates the germline ends of V and J, which lose 4 bases and 0 bases respectively. The CDR3 contains 17 residues, cysteine and phenylalanine counted. CDR3 DNA only is kept here, 51 bases in frame from base 1. Libraries were built with 5' RACE. TCRdb shows the sequencer as Illumina HiSeq 2000. A universal primer binding site was introduced by template switching, and a unique molecular identifier was present in the final cDNA, enabling accurate counting of TCR cDNA molecules. First-strand cDNA for TCR alpha and beta chains was synthesized from specific primers in the conserved constant-segment region. To control for contamination, every cDNA library was double barcoded, receiving both a SMART-Mk sample barcode and Illumina barcodes. TruSeq adapter sequences and Illumina sample barcodes were added in two successive PCR steps. Sequencing of the TCR alpha and beta cDNA libraries was done on the Illumina HiSeq platform using custom primers. Concerning the study's data processing: MiGEC was used to process raw reads and extract unique molecular identifiers, and MiXCR was used to find CDR3 positions. For each individual, recombination models were inferred using an EM algorithm with the repgenHMM and IGoR tools. The tcR package in R was used for shared clonotype analysis, with sharing normalized by the product of cloneset sizes. To study raw recombination without the effects of thymic and clonal selection, out-of-frame nonproductive sequences were analyzed. The raw public reads went through TCRdb reprocessing: fastp at Q25, MiXCR clone calling, in-frame beta chains kept. Every distinct CDR3 protein forms one entry, paired with its most common genes and DNA. The V and J calls, along with clone size, are taken from TCRdb and not from the paper's own processing. The sample table contains 460,000 or so distinct CDR3 sequences; only one count was recorded for 13% to 15% of them. About 0.53% of the sample belongs to the ten largest clones.

Of note for this clonotype: Its binding antigen is unknown. No qualities accompany the bases; no much larger clone lies one base away.

This sample was shared with a second study, whose subject was yellow fever vaccine responses in identical twins. As the second paper documents: The T cell response to vaccination in identical twins was reported by the authors to appear partly convergent and partly personalized. In identical twins, the study followed T cell clones that responded to the vaccine with precision.

Recombination connected TRBV24-1 to TRBJ2-3; a tentative D call is TRBD2 (6 bases match). The clonotype originates from a woman aged 18-29 years in good health. Sequencing was done on a sample of CD4+ T cells sorted from blood. Here is the DNA: TGTGCCACCAGTGAGGGGGGACGGATCCCTAGCACAGATACGCAGTATTTT. Its amino acids are CATSEGGRIPSTDTQYF.